The 5 T cell receptor beta chains below were found in one sample sequenced in a study of blood T cell repertoires in COVID-19. Profiled with immunoSEQ multiplex PCR; TCRdb holds only in-frame clones, not every one. The sample shows 250,000 to 300,000 clones, around 86% of them seen only once. Input material: peripheral blood. The source is a woman in her sixties or seventies with active or convalescent COVID-19.

The chain links TRBV19 to TRBJ2-5; the D is unclear. V shed 6 bases and J shed 5 bases, with 10 bases lying between them. There are 12 residues in the CDR3. The germline V gene encodes CDR1 LNHDA and CDR2 SQIVND (reference sequence). CDR3 region: CASSGPSETQYF. DNA of the CDR3: TGTGCCAGTAGCGGTCCCTCGGAGACCCAGTACTTC.

The V and J genes are TRBV27 and TRBJ1-2; 11 nucleotides agree with TRBD1. Germline lookup yields CDR1 MNHEY and CDR2 SMNVEV (reference sequence). V trimming: 8 bases; J trimming: 7 bases; junction bases outside the gene matches: 3. The length of the CDR3 is 12 residues. The CDR3 bases are TGTGCCAGCCGGACAGGGGGCGTTGGCTACACCTTC. Its translation: CASRTGGVGYTF.

CDR3 loop: CASSLDRGQPNWPQHF. CDR3 in DNA: TGTGCCAGCAGCTTAGACAGGGGGCAACCTAACTGGCCCCAGCATTTT. The chain is built from TRBV7-2 and TRBJ1-5, with TRBD1 identical over 9 bases. The length of the CDR3 is 16 residues. CDR1 SGHTA and CDR2 FQGNSA come from the germline V gene. The V and J ends lost 1 base and 9 bases, in that order; junction bases with no gene match: 10.

This clone was detected only once. The rearrangement uses TRBV5-8 and TRBJ1-2; no definite D call. With 0 bases removed from V and 7 bases from J, the gap between germline ends came to 7 bases. The CDR3 extends over 12 amino acids. Germline CDR1 is SGHTS and CDR2 is YDEGEE. The CDR3 DNA sequence: TGTGCCAGCAGCTTGGGGCCCCGTGGCTACACCTTC. Its translation is CASSLGPRGYTF. Full variable domain (remainder filled in from reference TRBV5-8 and TRBJ1-2): EAGVTQSPTHLIKTRGQQATLRCSPISGHTSVYWYQQALGLGLQFLLWYDEGEERNRGNFPPRFSGRQFPNYSSELNVNALELEDSALYLCASSLGPRGYTFGSGTRLTVV.

The J gene is TRBJ1-1, the V gene TRBV5-4, with D tentatively TRBD1 (6 bases). This CDR3 is 13 amino acids long. V was trimmed by 4 bases and J by 1 base, leaving 8 bases between them. CDR1 and CDR2 from the germline V gene are SGHNT and YYREEE (reference sequence). The CDR3 spells CASSLDRNTEAFF. The CDR3 region has the DNA TGTGCCAGCAGCCTGGACAGGAACACTGAAGCTTTCTTT.